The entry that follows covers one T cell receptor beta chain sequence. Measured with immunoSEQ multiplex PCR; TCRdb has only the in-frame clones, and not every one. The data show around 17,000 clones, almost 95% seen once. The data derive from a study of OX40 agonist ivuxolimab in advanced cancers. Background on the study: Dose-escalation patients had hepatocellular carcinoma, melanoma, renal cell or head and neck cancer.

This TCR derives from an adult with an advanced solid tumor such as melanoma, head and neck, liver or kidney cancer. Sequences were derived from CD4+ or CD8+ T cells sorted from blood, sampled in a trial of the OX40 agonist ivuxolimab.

CDR3 DNA: TGTGCCAGCAGTTACGGGGGCGGGTACACTGAAGCTTTCTTT. This encodes CASSYGGGYTEAFF. The chain has TRBV6-5 and TRBJ1-1; the D gene is possibly TRBD1 (6 bases). CDR3 length: 14 residues. In germline, CDR1 is MNHEY, CDR2 SVGAGI. V lost 2 bases to trimming and J lost 3 bases, with 10 bases between them.